Below, 13 T cell receptor beta chains from the same sample are listed, as sequenced in a study of cytomegalovirus exposure and HLA in healthy donors. A multiplex PCR was run with 60 Vbeta primers and 13 Jbeta primers. The table came from immunoSEQ multiplex PCR; TCRdb's copy has only in-frame clones and leaves some out. The profile shows fewer than 200,000 clones, about four fifths of them singletons. The sequencing sample was made of PBMCs. The receptors shown here come from a man in his forties in good health and CMV-seropositive.

This chain links TRBV10-3 with TRBJ2-7, with D tentatively TRBD1 (5 bases). The germline gives CDR1 ENHRY, CDR2 SYGVKD. The germline V and J ends were trimmed by 4 bases and 0 bases, with 7 bases remaining between them. CDR3 length: 13 residues. DNA for the CDR3: TGTGCCATCAGTGGACAGCGCTCCTACGAGCAGTACTTC. Translating gives CAISGQRSYEQYF.

As regards this clone: The germline gene is not matched at one end of the junction; a read error may be the cause. This sequence joins TRBV19 and TRBJ1-3; D is uncertain. Germline-derived CDR1 and CDR2 are LNHDA and SQIVND (reference sequence). The CDR3 covers 16 residues. Here the CDR3 DNA reads TGTGTCAGTAGTACTCCTGCACTGAGCTCTGGAAACACCATATATTTT. It codes for CVSSTPALSSGNTIYF.

J is TRBJ2-7 and V is TRBV7-2; TRBD1 aligns across 11 bases. Germline assignment: CDR1 SGHTA and CDR2 FQGNSA. V was pared by 5 bases and J by 2 bases, with 8 bases of the junction left unmatched. CDR3 length equals 16 residues. The CDR3 protein is CASSPGGGQGAYEQYF. As DNA, the CDR3 is TGTGCCAGCAGCCCCGGGGGGGGACAGGGGGCCTACGAGCAGTACTTC.

This rearrangement joins TRBV27 to TRBJ2-7, with 8 bases lining up with TRBD1. The CDR3 has 17 amino acids. The J segment lost 0 bases and the V segment lost 4 bases, leaving 11 bases of the junction unmatched. From germline, CDR1 is MNHEY and CDR2 SMNVEV (reference sequence). The CDR3 nucleotides are TGTGCCAGCAGTTCAAGGCAGGGGGCCGTCGGCTCCTACGAGCAGTACTTC. Translation gives CASSSRQGAVGSYEQYF.

V is TRBV4-2 and J is TRBJ1-2, with 8 bases lining up with TRBD1. CDR1 is LGHNA, CDR2 YNFKEQ, per germline. The CDR3 spans 14 residues. With V trimmed by 2 bases and J by 7 bases, 6 bases remained unmatched. The CDR3 protein is CASSQPGTGGGYTF. CDR3 bases: TGTGCCAGCAGCCAACCCGGGACAGGTGGTGGCTACACCTTC.

Comment on this clone: Additional DNA sequences in this sample encode the identical CDR3. The rearrangement joins TRBV2 to TRBJ1-1; 8 bases align to TRBD1. V shed 4 bases and J 0 bases; nucleotides not matched to a gene: 4. The CDR3 is made up of 15 amino acids. The germline V gene has CDR1 SNHLY and CDR2 FYNNEI. CDR3 DNA sequence: TGTGCCAGCAGTGGGAGACAGGGGTTGAACACTGAAGCTTTCTTT. This translates into CASSGRQGLNTEAFF.

This rearrangement joins TRBV7-2 to TRBJ2-7; the match to TRBD2 covers 13 bases. Per the germline V gene, CDR1 is SGHTA and CDR2 is FQGNSA. This CDR3 contains 17 residues. The V gene end was trimmed by 4 bases and the J gene end by 1 base; junction bases not matched to a gene: 7. CDR3 DNA sequence: TGTGCCAGCAGCTCACCCCCGGGACTAGCGGGGTCCTACGAGCAGTACTTC. This translates into CASSSPPGLAGSYEQYF.

V gene TRBV28 combines with J gene TRBJ2-7; no firm D call. The germline gives CDR1 MDHEN, CDR2 SYDVKM. This CDR3 is 14 amino acids long. V lost 5 bases to trimming and J lost 0 bases, with 11 bases between them. CDR3 DNA sequence: TGTGCCAGCAGTGAGCAGAGAGGCTCCTACGAGCAGTACTTC. This encodes CASSEQRGSYEQYF.

The chain employs TRBV10-3 and TRBJ1-1, with 8 nucleotides matching TRBD1. This CDR3 is built from 15 residues. Unmatched junction bases numbered 6, after V lost 6 bases and J lost 0 bases. The germline V gene encodes CDR1 ENHRY and CDR2 SYGVKD. This CDR3 reads CAIRGQEDMNTEAFF. In DNA form, the CDR3 reads TGTGCCATCAGGGGACAGGAGGACATGAACACTGAAGCTTTCTTT.

This clone was picked up one time. CDR3 sequence: CASSLSGAAYEQYF. CDR3 bases: TGTGCCAGCAGCTTGTCAGGGGCTGCGTACGAGCAGTACTTC. J is TRBJ2-7 and V is TRBV5-5, with D possibly being TRBD1 (6 bases). Germline V gives CDR1 SGHKS, CDR2 YYEKEE (reference sequence). V was cut by 1 base and J by 4 bases, with 12 bases left in between. The CDR3 is 14 amino acids.

The rearrangement joins TRBV5-4 to TRBJ2-1, with 12 positions matching TRBD2. From germline, CDR1 is SGHNT and CDR2 YYREEE (reference sequence). V shed 4 bases, J shed 6 bases, and the junction held 11 bases outside the gene matches. This CDR3 is 17 amino acids long. CDR3 amino acids: CASSIQPLAGGSNEQFF. CDR3 DNA sequence: TGTGCCAGCAGCATACAGCCCCTAGCGGGAGGGAGCAATGAGCAGTTCTTC.

This chain uses TRBV7-2 with TRBJ1-1; unclear D gene. There are 15 residues in the CDR3. The germline CDR1 and CDR2 sequences are SGHTA and FQGNSA. Trimming removed 6 bases at V and 6 bases at J, with 20 bases between. In nucleotides, the CDR3 is TGTGCCAGCAGTTATAACAGTGGAACATGGGCTGAAGCTTTCTTT. Amino acid sequence: CASSYNSGTWAEAFF.

The genes are TRBV5-6 and TRBJ1-1; D not resolved. CDR3 length equals 13 residues. Trimming stripped 5 bases from V and 6 bases from J, with 14 bases between. The germline V gene encodes CDR1 SGHDT and CDR2 YYEEEE. The CDR3 loop reads CASSLNRHPEAFF. The DNA for the CDR3 is TGTGCCAGCAGTTTAAATAGACACCCTGAAGCTTTCTTT.